A selection of T cell receptor beta chains follows, all from one sample in a study of immune characterization of retroperitoneal liposarcoma. TCRdb reanalysed the PCR reads using MiXCR and keeps one entry per CDR3 protein. Seen here are more than 950 distinct CDR3 sequences, about 18% observed once, and the top ten hold about 12%. Material for sequencing was tumor tissue. These receptors were taken from a male donor with retroperitoneal liposarcoma. Each CDR3 is given with its conserved first and last residue. Fields, in order: J gene, D gene, clone size, CDR3 length, V gene, CDR3 DNA, CDR3 protein. D genes are given only for firm matches. Not all rows give a size; the values are once, few, many and, for expanded clones, a class.

TRBJ2-1,TRBD1,medium-sized,15,TRBV7-8,TGTGCCAGCAGCCAAATCGGGACAGCGCAAGAGACCCAGTTCTTC,CASSQIGTAQETQFF
TRBJ2-1,TRBD2,medium-sized,17,TRBV6-1,TGTGCCAGCAGTTTTGGGACTAGCGTGAGCTCCTACAATGAGCAGTTCTTC,CASSFGTSVSSYNEQFF
TRBJ2-7,TRBD2,large,17,TRBV7-6,TGTGCCAGCAGCACGACTAGCGGGGGGTCCATGTCCTACGAGCAGTACTTC,CASSTTSGGSMSYEQYF
TRBJ2-3,NA,NA,14,TRBV10-1,TGCGCCAGCAGTGATCAAAGGAGCACAGATACGCAGTATTTT,CASSDQRSTDTQYF
TRBJ2-1,NA,medium-sized,13,TRBV6-1,TGTGCCAGCACGGACCCGCGTGCCTACGAGCAGTTCTTC,CASTDPRAYEQFF
TRBJ2-1,TRBD2,once,15,TRBV6-4,TGTGCCAGCAGTGACGGAGCGGGATCCTACAATGAGCAGTTCTTC,CASSDGAGSYNEQFF
TRBJ2-1,NA,medium-sized,13,TRBV6-1,TGTGCCAGCAGTTATAGGAACCAAGAGACCCAGTTCTTC,CASSYRNQETQFF
TRBJ1-5,TRBD1,NA,14,TRBV6-1,TGTGCCAGCACTCCCGACAGGGAGCGACAGCCCCAGCATTTT,CASTPDRERQPQHF
TRBJ2-3,NA,NA,15,TRBV6-6,TGTGCCAGCAGCCGGGACTTCGGCGGCACAGATACGCAGTATTTT,CASSRDFGGTDTQYF
TRBJ2-1,NA,large,14,TRBV25-1,TGTGCCAGCAGTAAGGGGGAGGGCTACAATGAGCAGTTCTTC,CASSKGEGYNEQFF
TRBJ1-6,TRBD1,medium-sized,16,TRBV6-1,TGTGCCAGCACCACTGTGGGACAGCGATATAATTCACCCCTCCACTTT,CASTTVGQRYNSPLHF
TRBJ2-7,NA,large,11,TRBV6-1,TGTGCCAGCTCAGTAGTCTACGAGCAGTACTTC,CASSVVYEQYF
TRBJ2-7,NA,medium-sized,14,TRBV7-6,TGTGCCAGCAGCGCGACGAGGAGGGACAATGAGCAGTACTTC,CASSATRRDNEQYF
TRBJ2-7,TRBD2,NA,16,TRBV7-2,TGTGCCAGCAGCCCGAGACTAGCGGGGGGGATAGATGAGCAGTACTTC,CASSPRLAGGIDEQYF
TRBJ2-1,NA,large,13,TRBV6-1,TGTGCCAGCGGATCAGGGCCACACAATGAGCAGTTCTTC,CASGSGPHNEQFF
TRBJ2-1,TRBD2,once,15,TRBV7-2,TGTGCCAGCAGCCGGGCGCTAGCGGGAGTGAATGAGCAGTTCTTC,CASSRALAGVNEQFF
TRBJ2-1,NA,large,15,TRBV7-2,TGTGCCAGCAGCCGGACGTCAAGCTCCTACAATGAGCAGTTCTTC,CASSRTSSSYNEQFF
TRBJ2-5,NA,NA,13,TRBV7-2,TGTGCCAGCAGCTTAGATGGATCCTTGGAGCAGTACTTC,CASSLDGSLEQYF
TRBJ2-1,NA,medium-sized,15,TRBV6-1,TGTGCCAGCAGTGAAGTTTCTAGGGGCCCCAATGAGCAGTTCTTC,CASSEVSRGPNEQFF
TRBJ2-1,TRBD2,NA,16,TRBV24-1,TGTGCCACCAGTGACCCGACTAGCGGAGGGTACAATGAGCAGTTCTTC,CATSDPTSGGYNEQFF